Presented here are 8 T cell receptor beta chains from one specimen sequenced in a study of T cell responses to AZD1222 COVID-19 vaccine. Profiled with immunoSEQ multiplex PCR; TCRdb holds only in-frame clones, not every one. The data contain about 140,000 clones, 88% of them singletons. The sequenced sample was peripheral blood, obtained 28 days after the second dose of the MenACWY control vaccine. The receptors come from an adult who received the MenACWY meningococcal vaccine as a control.

The V call is TRBV6-2 or TRBV6-3, the J call TRBJ1-2; 7 bases align to TRBD1. Germline-derived CDR1 and CDR2 are MNHEY and SVGEGT. With V trimmed by 2 bases and J by 8 bases, 8 bases remained unmatched. This CDR3 comprises 14 residues. CDR3 protein: CASSYRYRGRGYTF. In DNA form, the CDR3 reads TGTGCCAGCAGTTACCGTTACAGGGGCCGGGGCTACACCTTC.

V usage is TRBV12-3 or TRBV12-4 and J usage is TRBJ2-7; no reliable D call. Trimming cost V 1 base and J 3 bases, with 7 bases left between them. The CDR3 is 13 residues long. The CDR3 loop is CASSLDVNYEQYF. The CDR3 nucleotides are TGTGCCAGCAGTTTAGACGTCAACTACGAGCAGTACTTC.

The chain couples TRBV5-1 to TRBJ1-1; 7 bases match TRBD1. This CDR3 has 15 residues. Germline-derived CDR1 and CDR2 are SGHRS and YFSETQ. V shed 1 base, J shed 4 bases, and the junction held 7 bases outside the gene matches. CDR3 in amino acids: CASSLYQGQSTEAFF. CDR3 in DNA: TGCGCCAGCAGCTTGTATCAGGGACAGAGCACTGAAGCTTTCTTT.

The chain links TRBV27 to TRBJ1-2; D is undetermined. The CDR3 consists of 13 residues. V dropped 3 bases and J dropped 5 bases, with 10 bases sitting between them. Germline CDR1 reads MNHEY; CDR2 reads SMNVEV (reference sequence). CDR3 sequence reads: CASSFEGWYGYTF. DNA for the CDR3: TGTGCCAGCAGTTTTGAGGGTTGGTATGGCTACACCTTC.

The V call is TRBV18, the J call TRBJ1-5; no clear D gene. The V and J ends lost 0 bases and 4 bases respectively, with 4 bases between them. Germline V gene sequence: CDR1 KGHSH, CDR2 LQKENI. The CDR3 spans 13 residues. The CDR3 DNA reads TGTGCCAGCTCACCACCCGGGAATCAGCCCCAGCATTTT. Protein: CASSPPGNQPQHF.

This rearrangement joins TRBV23-1 to TRBJ2-7, with TRBD1 identical over 7 bases. TRBV23-1 is an ORF; its function is uncertain. The CDR3 is 15 residues long. With 4 bases clipped from V and 4 bases from J, the junction kept 10 bases outside the gene matches. The DNA of the CDR3 is TGCGCCAGCAGTCGTAGGACAGGACATTGTTACGAGCAGTACTTC. Translation gives CASSRRTGHCYEQYF.

This clone has only a few counts. The chain employs TRBV6-5 and TRBJ1-1, with 9 bases lining up with TRBD1. Germline V gene lookup returns CDR1 MNHEY and CDR2 SVGAGI. V trimming: 1 base; J trimming: 6 bases; junction bases outside the gene matches: 6. This CDR3 is 15 amino acids long. CDR3 nucleotide sequence: TGTGCCAGCAGTTACTTAAGGACAGGGGTCCCTGAAGCTTTCTTT. Amino acid sequence: CASSYLRTGVPEAFF.

This rearrangement joins TRBV7-3 to TRBJ2-1, with a possible D match to TRBD2 (6 bases). Trimming pared 0 bases from V and 3 bases from J, leaving 9 bases between. The CDR3 spans 15 residues. Germline V gene lookup returns CDR1 SGHTA and CDR2 FQGTGA. The CDR3 loop is CASSLTPGSYNEQFF. For the CDR3, the DNA is TGTGCCAGCAGCTTAACGCCCGGGAGCTACAATGAGCAGTTCTTC.